This TCR beta chain stems from a study of blood T cell repertoires in COVID-19. Turning to the study itself: Samples came from the United States, Italy and Spain, spanning acute and convalescent COVID-19. PBMCs, B-cell-depleted T cells, or T cells were the source of the cDNA or gDNA that made up the material.

Sequencing used immunoSEQ multiplex PCR; TCRdb keeps in-frame clones, though not all of them. This sample has around 140,000 clones, with about four fifths found just once. Trimming removed 2 bases at V and 0 bases at J, with 11 bases between. CDR1 is MNHEY and CDR2 is SVGEGT in the germline V gene. The CDR3 length is 15 residues. Sequencing was carried out using peripheral blood. The TCR originated in a human donor in a cohort sampled during active COVID-19. This sequence joins TRBV6-2 or TRBV6-3 and TRBJ2-7; a weak D match, TRBD1 (5 bases). As DNA, the CDR3 is TGTGCCAGCAGTTACCAATTGGGGCCCTCCTACGAGCAGTACTTC. Translated: CASSYQLGPSYEQYF.